This TCR beta chain was sequenced in a study of blood T cell repertoires in COVID-19. Participants were placed into cohorts based on the clinical history they reported. The study counted Cohort 3 donors as recovered given two negative PCRs, clearance, or symptom resolution. The germline V gene encodes CDR1 KGHDR and CDR2 SFDVKD. CDR3 size: 16 residues. The junction had 11 bases not matched to a gene; V was cut back by 4 bases and J by 8 bases. In the authors' methods: Reference gene primer amplification in the assay estimated nucleated cell counts. The repertoire was sequenced with immunoSEQ multiplex PCR; TCRdb's copy has only in-frame clones and lacks some. That table supplies the V and J calls and clone size; D and trimming were determined from the DNA. The sample holds 220,000 or so clones, about 82% seen once.

The rearrangement joins TRBV24-1 to TRBJ1-4, with 8 bases lining up with TRBD1. The material sequenced was PBMCs or T cells enriched from blood (not recorded which). This receptor was identified in a woman aged 50 to 65 who had recovered from COVID-19. The CDR3 here is CATSDPGQGRNEKLFF. As DNA, the CDR3 is TGTGCCACCAGTGACCCCGGACAGGGAAGAAACGAAAAACTGTTTTTT.